These 14 T cell receptor beta chains were all obtained from the same sample, sequenced in a study of blood T cell repertoires in COVID-19. Method: immunoSEQ multiplex PCR; TCRdb's copy keeps in-frame clones and lacks some. The sample has hundreds of thousands of clones, about 90% seen once. Sequencing was done on a sample of PBMCs or T cells enriched from blood (not recorded which). These receptors were collected from a woman younger than 45 with acute COVID-19.

The V call is TRBV2, the J call TRBJ1-1; 7 bases map to TRBD1. There are 12 residues in the CDR3. The germline gives CDR1 SNHLY, CDR2 FYNNEI. Losses at the gene ends were 6 bases for V and 11 bases for J; bases not matched to a gene: 9. CDR3 DNA sequence: TGTGCCAGCAGCGCGACAGGGTTGACGGCTTTCTTT. Protein: CASSATGLTAFF.

The chain joins TRBV15 to TRBJ2-1; D remains ambiguous. Between the trimmed V and J ends, which lost 0 bases and 1 base, there was a span of 4 bases. CDR3 size: 14 residues. The germline V gene has CDR1 LNHNV and CDR2 YYDKDF (reference sequence). CDR3 DNA sequence: TGTGCCACCAGCAGAGATCAATCCTACAATGAGCAGTTCTTC. Amino acid sequence: CATSRDQSYNEQFF.

The rearrangement uses TRBV24-1 and TRBJ2-3; D is unclear. Between the trimmed V and J ends, which lost 1 base and 6 bases, there was a span of 4 bases. The V gene's germline CDR1 is KGHDR and CDR2 SFDVKD. The CDR3 spans 12 residues. This chain's CDR3 is CATSDFSDTQYF. CDR3 in DNA: TGTGCCACCAGTGATTTTAGCGATACGCAGTATTTT.

The chain has TRBV5-4 and TRBJ2-3; TRBD2 is a possible D gene (6 bases). Trimming left V 4 bases short and J 2 bases short, with 14 bases between. The CDR3 contains 15 residues. Germline CDR1 and CDR2: SGHNT and YYREEE (reference sequence). The CDR3 loop reads CASSPRDRTTDTQYF. The CDR3 bases are TGTGCCAGCAGCCCGCGGGACCGCACCACAGATACGCAGTATTTT.

This clone was recorded only once. The V and J genes are TRBV18 and TRBJ1-4; tentative D call: TRBD1 (6 bases). Germline V gene sequence: CDR1 KGHSH, CDR2 LQKENI. This CDR3 contains 13 residues. V was clipped by 3 bases and J by 6 bases, with 8 bases between them. The CDR3 DNA is TGTGCCAGCTCACCTAGGACAGATGAAAAACTGTTTTTT. Its protein is CASSPRTDEKLFF. The complete variable domain, with remaining parts taken from reference TRBV18 and TRBJ1-4, reads NAGVMQNPRHLVRRRGQEARLRCSPMKGHSHVYWYRQLPEEGLKFMVYLQKENIIDESGMPKERFSAEFPKEGPSILRIQQVVRGDSAAYFCASSPRTDEKLFFGSGTQLSVL.

This chain connects TRBV5-4 to TRBJ2-1, with D perhaps matching TRBD2 (5 bases). With 3 bases removed from V and 0 bases from J, the gap between germline ends came to 7 bases. This CDR3 has 14 amino acids. CDR1 is SGHNT, CDR2 YYREEE, per germline (reference sequence). The CDR3 DNA is TGTGCCAGCAGCTCGACTACCTCCTACAATGAGCAGTTCTTC. Residues: CASSSTTSYNEQFF.

The chain combines TRBV5-8 with TRBJ2-5; weak D call: TRBD1 (5 bases). Trimming shortened V by 0 bases and J by 3 bases, and 15 bases separated the two germline ends. Germline lookup yields CDR1 SGHTS and CDR2 YDEGEE. This CDR3 region has 16 residues. The DNA for the CDR3 is TGTGCCAGCAGCTTGGGAAGGGGATTCCTAGAAGAGACCCAGTACTTC. It codes for CASSLGRGFLEETQYF.

This clone was recorded only once. V is TRBV9 and J is TRBJ2-6, with TRBD1 matching over 9 bases. The CDR3 has 17 residues. J gave up 2 bases and V 3 bases, and 6 bases lay outside the gene matches. Germline-derived CDR1 and CDR2 are SGDLS and YYNGEE. CDR3 DNA: TGTGCCAGCAGCGCCCGGAACAGGGGGCCTGGGGCCAACGTCCTGACTTTC. Its protein is CASSARNRGPGANVLTF.

The chain carries TRBV24-1 and TRBJ2-3; TRBD1 aligns across 10 bases. The CDR3 is 19 residues long. V shed 4 bases, J shed 2 bases, and the junction held 14 bases outside the gene matches. Germline assignment: CDR1 KGHDR and CDR2 SFDVKD. The CDR3 DNA sequence: TGTGCCACCAGTGACCGAGGCCCCCGGGACAGGGGCACCACAGATACGCAGTATTTT. It specifies CATSDRGPRDRGTTDTQYF.

The J gene is TRBJ1-4, the V gene TRBV3-1 (or the pseudogene TRBV3-2); no firm D call. V gave up 0 bases and J gave up 8 bases, with 13 bases separating them. The CDR3 is 15 residues long. Germline V gene lookup returns CDR1 LGHDT and CDR2 YNNKEL (reference sequence). The CDR3: CASSQDSGMTEKLFF. The CDR3 DNA sequence: TGTGCCAGCAGCCAAGATTCAGGCATGACGGAAAAACTGTTTTTT.

The chain uses TRBV11-1 and TRBJ2-7; D may be TRBD2 (6 bases). V lost 3 bases to trimming and J lost 0 bases, with 6 bases between them. The CDR3 has 13 amino acids. Germline CDR1 and CDR2: SGHAT and FQDESV (reference sequence). CDR3: CASSLGGSYEQYF. The CDR3 nucleotides read TGTGCCAGCAGCTTGGGGGGCTCCTACGAGCAGTACTTC.

V is TRBV11-2 and J is TRBJ2-3, with a weak D call TRBD1 (6 bases). The CDR3 is 14 amino acids. Germline V CDR1 and CDR2: SGHAT, FQNNGV. Trimming cost V 3 bases and J 1 base, with 8 bases left between them. The CDR3 nucleotides are TGTGCCAGCAGCTTGGGGGCCCGCACAGATACGCAGTATTTT. Residues: CASSLGARTDTQYF.

A single count supports this clone. The chain recombines TRBV5-4 with TRBJ2-2, with 9 bases that match TRBD2. Germline lookup yields CDR1 SGHNT and CDR2 YYREEE (reference sequence). The V segment lost 4 bases and the J segment 4 bases; nucleotides outside the gene matches: 8. This CDR3 spans 16 amino acids. CDR3 loop: CASSPWGSGGTGELFF. The CDR3 coding sequence is TGTGCCAGCAGCCCCTGGGGTAGCGGGGGCACCGGGGAGCTGTTTTTT.

The chain employs TRBV9 and TRBJ2-1; D remains unclear. The CDR3 contains 13 residues. Trimming left V 2 bases short and J 7 bases short, with 10 bases between. Germline loops: CDR1 SGDLS, CDR2 YYNGEE. The CDR3 nucleotides are TGTGCCAGCAGCGTGCCCAACGCGAATGAGCAGTTCTTC. As protein: CASSVPNANEQFF.